This T cell receptor beta chain is drawn from a study of T cell changes during pregnancy in multiple sclerosis. Between the trimmed V and J ends, which lost 0 bases and 8 bases, there was a span of 5 bases. Germline CDR1 and CDR2: SGHTA and FQGTGA. This CDR3 is built from 12 residues. The table lists this clone with a few counts. Libraries were prepared by immunoSEQ multiplex PCR; TCRdb keeps only in-frame clonotypes and omits some of them. The data hold 25,000 to 35,000 clones, with approximately 89% observed a single time. Sequenced material: CD4+ T cells from peripheral blood mononuclear cells, taken in the second trimester of pregnancy. The chain recombines TRBV7-3 with TRBJ2-1; D call uncertain. This clonotype was obtained from a female donor with multiple sclerosis, enrolled in a pregnancy study. The CDR3 nucleotides read TGTGCCAGCAGCTTAACTAATGATGAGCAGTTCTTC. Its translation: CASSLTNDEQFF.